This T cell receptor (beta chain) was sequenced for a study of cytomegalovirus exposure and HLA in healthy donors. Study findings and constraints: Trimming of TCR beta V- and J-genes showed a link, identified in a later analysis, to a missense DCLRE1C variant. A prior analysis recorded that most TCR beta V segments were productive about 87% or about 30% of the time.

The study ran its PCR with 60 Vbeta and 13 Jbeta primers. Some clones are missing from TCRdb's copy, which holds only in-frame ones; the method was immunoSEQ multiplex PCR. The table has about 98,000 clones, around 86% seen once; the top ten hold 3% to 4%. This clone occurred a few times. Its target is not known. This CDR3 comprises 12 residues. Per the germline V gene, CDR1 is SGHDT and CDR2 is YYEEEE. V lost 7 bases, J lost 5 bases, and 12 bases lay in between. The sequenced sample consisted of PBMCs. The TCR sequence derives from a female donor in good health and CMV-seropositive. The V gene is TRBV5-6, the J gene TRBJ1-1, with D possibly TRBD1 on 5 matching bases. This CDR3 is CASRQGLTEAFF. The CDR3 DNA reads TGTGCCAGCCGGCAGGGCCTTACTGAAGCTTTCTTT.